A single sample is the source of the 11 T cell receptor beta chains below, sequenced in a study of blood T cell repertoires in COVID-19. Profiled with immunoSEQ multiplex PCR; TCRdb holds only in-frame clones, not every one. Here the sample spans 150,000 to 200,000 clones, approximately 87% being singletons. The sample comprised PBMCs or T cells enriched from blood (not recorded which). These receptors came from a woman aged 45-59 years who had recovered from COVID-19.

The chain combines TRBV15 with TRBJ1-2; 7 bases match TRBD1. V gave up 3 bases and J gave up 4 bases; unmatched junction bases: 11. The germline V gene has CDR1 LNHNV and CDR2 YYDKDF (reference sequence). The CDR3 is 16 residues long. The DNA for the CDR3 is TGTGCCACCAGCAGTGAAGAGGGGGCGCTGGGCTATGGCTACACCTTC. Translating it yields CATSSEEGALGYGYTF.

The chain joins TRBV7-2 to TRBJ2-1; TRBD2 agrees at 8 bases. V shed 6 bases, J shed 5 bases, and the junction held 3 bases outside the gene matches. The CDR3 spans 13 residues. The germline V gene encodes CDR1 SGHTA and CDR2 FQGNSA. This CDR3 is CASRKLADNEQFF. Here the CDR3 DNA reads TGTGCCAGCAGAAAACTAGCGGACAATGAGCAGTTCTTC. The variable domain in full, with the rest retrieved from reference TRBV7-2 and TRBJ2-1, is GAGVSQSPSNKVTEKGKDVELRCDPISGHTALYWYRQSLGQGLEFLIYFQGNSAPDKSGLPSDRFSAERTGGSVSTLTIQRTQQEDSAVYLCASRKLADNEQFFGPGTRLTVL.

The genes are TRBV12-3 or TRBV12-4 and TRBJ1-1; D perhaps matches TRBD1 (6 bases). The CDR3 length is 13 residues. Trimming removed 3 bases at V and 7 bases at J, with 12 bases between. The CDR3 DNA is TGTGCCAGCAGTTTGTCAGGGGTGGTTGAAGCTTTCTTT. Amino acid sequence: CASSLSGVVEAFF.

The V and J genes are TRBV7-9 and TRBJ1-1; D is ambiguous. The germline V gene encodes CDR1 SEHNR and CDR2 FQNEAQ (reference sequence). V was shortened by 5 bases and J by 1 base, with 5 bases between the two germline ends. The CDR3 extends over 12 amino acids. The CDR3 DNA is TGTGCCAGCAGCCTTTCGAACACTGAAGCTTTCTTT. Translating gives CASSLSNTEAFF.

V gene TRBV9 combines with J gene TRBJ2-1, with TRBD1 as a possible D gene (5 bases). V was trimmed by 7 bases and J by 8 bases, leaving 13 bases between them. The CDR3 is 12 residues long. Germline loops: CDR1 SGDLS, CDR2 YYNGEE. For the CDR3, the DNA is TGTGCCAGCGCAGGGCAGGGCGATGAGCAGTTCTTC. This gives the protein CASAGQGDEQFF.

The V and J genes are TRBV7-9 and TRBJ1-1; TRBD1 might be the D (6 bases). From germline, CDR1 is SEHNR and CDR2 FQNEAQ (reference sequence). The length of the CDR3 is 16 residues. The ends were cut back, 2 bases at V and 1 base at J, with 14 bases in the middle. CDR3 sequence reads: CASSLPLQGTNTEAFF. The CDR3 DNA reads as TGTGCCAGCAGCTTACCCCTACAGGGAACGAACACTGAAGCTTTCTTT.

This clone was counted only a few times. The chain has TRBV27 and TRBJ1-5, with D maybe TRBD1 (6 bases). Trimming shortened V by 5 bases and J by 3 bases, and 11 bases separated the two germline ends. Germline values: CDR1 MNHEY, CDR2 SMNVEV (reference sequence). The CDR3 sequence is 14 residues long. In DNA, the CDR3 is TGTGCCAGCAGTCCCCGACAGGTCAATCAGCCCCAGCATTTT. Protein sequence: CASSPRQVNQPQHF.

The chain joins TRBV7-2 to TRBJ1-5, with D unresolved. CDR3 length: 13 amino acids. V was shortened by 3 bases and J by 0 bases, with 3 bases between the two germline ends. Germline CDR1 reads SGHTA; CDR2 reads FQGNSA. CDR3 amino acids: CASSFHSNQPQHF. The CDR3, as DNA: TGTGCCAGCAGCTTCCATAGCAATCAGCCCCAGCATTTT.

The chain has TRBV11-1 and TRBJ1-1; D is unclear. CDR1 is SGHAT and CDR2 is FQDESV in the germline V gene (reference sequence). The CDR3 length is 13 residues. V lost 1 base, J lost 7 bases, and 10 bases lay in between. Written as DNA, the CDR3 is TGTGCCAGCAGCTTAGGATCCCGGGGTGAAGCTTTCTTT. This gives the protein CASSLGSRGEAFF.

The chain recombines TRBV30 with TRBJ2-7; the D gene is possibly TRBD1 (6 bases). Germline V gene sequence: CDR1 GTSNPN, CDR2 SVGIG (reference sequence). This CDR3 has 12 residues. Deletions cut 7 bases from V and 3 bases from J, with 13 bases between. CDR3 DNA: TGTGCCTCCTCCCAGGGGAACTACGAGCAGTACTTC. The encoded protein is CASSQGNYEQYF.

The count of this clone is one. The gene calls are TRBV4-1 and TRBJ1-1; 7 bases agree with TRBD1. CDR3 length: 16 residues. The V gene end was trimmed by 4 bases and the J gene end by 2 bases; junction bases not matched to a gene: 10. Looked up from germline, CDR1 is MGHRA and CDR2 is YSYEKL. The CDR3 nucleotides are TGCGCCAGCAGCCTAAGCAGGGGGACAGCCAACACTGAAGCTTTCTTT. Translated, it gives CASSLSRGTANTEAFF.